These T cell receptor beta chains were read from a single sample in a study of metastatic and nonmetastatic thyroid tumors. TCRdb re-called the PCR reads via MiXCR. The sample lists tens of thousands of clones, approximately 20% occurring once. Specimen: blood. The receptors derive from a male donor with papillary thyroid cancer or a benign thyroid nodule (not recorded which). Some clones in this sample may be carry-over from other donors' samples. CDR3s include the opening cysteine and the closing phenylalanine or tryptophan. D genes are given only for firm matches. Rows give clone size only sometimes, using once, few, many, or a class for an expanded clone.

TRBV2	TRBD2	TRBJ2-7	few	CASSPSPAGRYEQYF	TGTGCCAGCAGCCCAAGCCCAGCGGGACGATACGAGCAGTACTTC
TRBV9	NA	TRBJ1-3	many	CASSTTGTDGNTIYF	TGTGCCAGCAGCACAACCGGGACGGATGGAAACACCATATATTTT
TRBV13	TRBD1	TRBJ2-7	NA	CASSSYTGGVYEQYF	TGTGCCAGCAGCTCGTATACAGGGGGCGTCTACGAGCAGTACTTC
TRBV7-9	NA	TRBJ2-7	many	CASSLEGTPSYEQYF	TGTGCCAGCAGCTTAGAAGGGACGCCCTCCTACGAGCAGTACTTC
TRBV28	NA	TRBJ2-5	few	CASSLFMRGETQYF	TGTGCCAGCAGTTTGTTTATGCGAGGGGAGACCCAGTACTTC
TRBV28	NA	TRBJ2-5	NA	CASSILQGRQGTQYF	TGTGCCAGCAGTATCCTGCAAGGACGCCAAGGGACCCAGTACTTC
TRBV28	TRBD2	TRBJ2-3	many	CASSSRLAGARTDTQYF	TGTGCCAGCAGTTCGCGACTAGCGGGTGCACGTACAGATACGCAGTATTTT
TRBV20-1	NA	TRBJ1-1	many	CSATDLGAFF	TGCAGTGCTACGGACCTTGGAGCTTTCTTT
TRBV18	NA	TRBJ1-3	many	CASSPSGNTIYF	TGTGCCAGCTCACCATCTGGAAACACCATATATTTT
TRBV7-2	NA	TRBJ1-1	NA	CASSLWRGRGTEAFF	TGTGCCAGCAGCTTATGGCGGGGTCGGGGCACTGAAGCTTTCTTT
TRBV6-1	TRBD2	TRBJ2-1	many	CASSSGTSIDNEQFF	TGTGCCAGCAGTTCCGGGACTAGCATTGACAATGAGCAGTTCTTC
TRBV18	TRBD1	TRBJ1-1	NA	CASSQLPNRGRVNTEAFF	TGTGCCAGCTCACAACTTCCTAACAGGGGACGAGTGAACACTGAAGCTTTCTTT